The next 27 T cell receptor beta chains were all read from a single sample in a study of T cell responses to AZD1222 COVID-19 vaccine. The protocol was immunoSEQ multiplex PCR, while the TCRdb copy is restricted to in-frame clones and leaves out a portion. This sample yields fewer than 150,000 clones, of which 88% are seen a single time; roughly 8% belongs to the top ten. The sample was peripheral blood, taken on day 0 of AZD1222 vaccination. These TCRs come from an adult in good health.

This rearrangement joins TRBV28 to TRBJ1-3, with D unclear. Germline-derived CDR1 and CDR2 are MDHEN and SYDVKM. This CDR3 is 14 amino acids long. V was trimmed by 10 bases and J by 3 bases, leaving 16 bases between them. This CDR3 is CATHGSGGGNTIYF. Written as DNA, the CDR3 is TGTGCCACCCACGGGTCCGGTGGTGGAAACACCATATATTTT. The complete variable domain, with remaining parts taken from reference TRBV28 and TRBJ1-3, reads DVKVTQSSRYLVKRTGEKVFLECVQDMDHENMFWYRQDPGLGLRLIYFSYDVKMKEKGDIPEGYSVSREKKERFSLILESASTNQTSMYLCATHGSGGGNTIYFGEGSWLTVV.

This chain links TRBV5-1 with TRBJ2-1; perhaps TRBD2 as D (6 bases). The CDR3 extends over 16 amino acids. The germline V gene has CDR1 SGHRS and CDR2 YFSETQ. Trimming took 4 bases from V and 5 from J, leaving 19 bases between them. The CDR3 DNA is TGCGCCAGCAGCCTCGTGATTGGCAGACTAGACAATGAGCAGTTCTTC. It yields the protein CASSLVIGRLDNEQFF.

The rearrangement joins TRBV6-5 to TRBJ2-7, with 11 bases lining up with TRBD1. J lost 4 bases, V lost 7 bases, and 6 bases had no gene match. CDR1 is MNHEY and CDR2 is SVGAGI in the germline V gene. CDR3 length: 14 residues. CDR3 DNA sequence: TGTGCCAGCAAGAGGGACAGGGGGAGGTACGAGCAGTACTTC. This codes for CASKRDRGRYEQYF.

This clone was seen just once. The V gene is TRBV6-5, the J gene TRBJ2-7; D is perhaps TRBD2 (6 bases). The germline V gene has CDR1 MNHEY and CDR2 SVGAGI. The CDR3 length is 12 residues. The CDR3 bases are TGTGTCAGTCGGGGGTCTCAATACGAGCAGTACTTC. Its protein product is CVSRGSQYEQYF.

This clone was detected only once. This sequence joins TRBV7-6 and TRBJ2-7; 9 bases are a match to TRBD2. The CDR3 is 17 amino acids. Trimming took 2 bases from V and 6 from J; bases not matched to a gene: 14. Per germline, CDR1 SGHVS and CDR2 FNYEAQ. The DNA for the CDR3 is TGTGCCAGCAGCTTATCCCCCCCGTTAGCGGGAGATATCGAGCAGTACTTC. Translating it yields CASSLSPPLAGDIEQYF.

The V call is TRBV30, the J call TRBJ1-2; D unclear. With 3 bases removed from V and 4 bases from J, the gap between germline ends came to 12 bases. In germline, CDR1 is GTSNPN, CDR2 SVGIG (reference sequence). CDR3 length equals 13 residues. The CDR3 sequence: CAWSPDGSYGYTF. DNA of the CDR3: TGTGCCTGGAGCCCCGACGGAAGCTATGGCTACACCTTC.

The chain employs TRBV6-6 and TRBJ1-2; 7 bases fit TRBD1. The junction had 7 bases not matched to a gene; V was cut back by 6 bases and J by 0 bases. The CDR3 loop spans 15 amino acids. Germline V lookup: CDR1 MNHNY, CDR2 SVGAGI (reference sequence). CDR3 nucleotide sequence: TGTGCCAGCAGCCTCGACAGGGCGGCTAACTATGGCTACACCTTC. Translation: CASSLDRAANYGYTF.

The chain uses TRBV10-2 and TRBJ2-7, with TRBD2 identical over 8 bases. Germline CDR1 reads WSHSY; CDR2 reads SAAADI. This CDR3 spans 13 amino acids. V lost 4 bases to trimming and J lost 4 bases; unmatched junction nucleotides: 3. Here the CDR3 reads CASSGTGGYEQYF. CDR3 DNA: TGCGCCAGCAGTGGGACGGGAGGGTACGAGCAGTACTTC.

The rearrangement joins TRBV7-9 to TRBJ2-7; D perhaps matches TRBD1 (6 bases). The germline V gene has CDR1 SEHNR and CDR2 FQNEAQ (reference sequence). Trimming took off 4 bases at V and 12 bases at J, with 13 bases between the two ends. CDR3 length: 11 amino acids. This CDR3 is CASSSTGELYF. In DNA form, the CDR3 reads TGTGCCAGCAGCTCGACAGGCGAACTGTACTTC.

With respect to this clone: A junction boundary mismatches the germline segment, possibly from a read error. The chain uses TRBV30 and TRBJ1-1; maybe TRBD1 (6 bases). Germline CDR1 GTSNPN, CDR2 SVGIG (reference sequence). The length of the CDR3 is 11 residues. Here the CDR3 reads CAWSALQGHKF. The CDR3, as DNA: TGTGCCTGGAGTGCCTTGCAGGGGCATAAGTTT.

The rearrangement links TRBV6-1 to TRBJ2-7, with D possibly TRBD2 on 6 matching bases. This CDR3 contains 14 residues. The germline V and J ends were trimmed by 2 bases and 2 bases, with 10 bases remaining between them. Germline assignment: CDR1 MNHNS and CDR2 SASEGT. The CDR3 DNA follows: TGTGCCAGCAGTGAACTGGGAGGACCCTACGAGCAGTACTTC. It yields the protein CASSELGGPYEQYF.

This clone was observed a single time. This chain uses TRBV5-1 with TRBJ1-5, with 8 bases fitting TRBD1. The CDR3 contains 15 residues. Germline CDR1 is SGHRS and CDR2 is YFSETQ. The V segment lost 4 bases and the J segment 4 bases; nucleotides outside the gene matches: 7. CDR3 sequence (DNA): TGCGCCAGCAGCACCGGACAGGGTGCGAATCAGCCCCAGCATTTT. Its translation: CASSTGQGANQPQHF.

The gene calls are TRBV5-1 and TRBJ2-1, with 9 bases matching TRBD1. This CDR3 has 19 amino acids. V shed 5 bases, J shed 2 bases, and the junction held 17 bases outside the gene matches. In germline, CDR1 is SGHRS, CDR2 YFSETQ. CDR3 bases: TGCGCCAGCAGACGCCGGGACAGGGAGGAGTTGTGGGCCTACAATGAGCAGTTCTTC. Amino acids: CASRRRDREELWAYNEQFF.

The chain links TRBV6-5 to TRBJ2-7, with 11 bases identical to TRBD2. Germline CDR1 is MNHEY and CDR2 is SVGAGI. The length of the CDR3 is 15 residues. V shed 5 bases, J shed 7 bases, and the junction held 10 bases outside the gene matches. The CDR3, as DNA: TGTGCCAGCAGTACTCTACTAGCGGGAGTTTATGAGCAGTACTTC. This translates into CASSTLLAGVYEQYF.

V is TRBV6-2 or TRBV6-3 and J is TRBJ2-3; D is unresolved. This CDR3 spans 11 amino acids. The germline V gene has CDR1 MNHEY and CDR2 SVGEGT. Trimming cost V 5 bases and J 8 bases, with 8 bases left between them. CDR3 loop: CASSTGVTQYF. The CDR3, as DNA: TGTGCCAGCAGTACCGGAGTTACGCAGTATTTT.

The genes are TRBV11-2 and TRBJ2-5; D unclear. The CDR3 totals 15 residues. Germline V gene lookup returns CDR1 SGHAT and CDR2 FQNNGV. Trimming cost V 0 bases and J 5 bases, with 13 bases left between them. The chain's CDR3 is CASSLDQIRRETQYF. For the CDR3, the DNA is TGTGCCAGCAGCTTAGATCAAATTCGGCGGGAGACCCAGTACTTC.

The chain links TRBV27 to TRBJ1-1; D possibly corresponds to TRBD1 (5 bases). Germline values: CDR1 MNHEY, CDR2 SMNVEV (reference sequence). The V end was cut by 6 bases, the J end by 1 base, with 15 bases between. This CDR3 is 15 amino acids long. The CDR3 DNA reads TGTGCCAGCAGCTCACCGGGACCCAAGAACACTGAAGCTTTCTTT. Translation gives CASSSPGPKNTEAFF.

This chain joins TRBV28 and TRBJ2-6; the D is unclear. The CDR3 is made up of 17 amino acids. The V and J ends lost 7 bases and 0 bases respectively, with 16 bases between them. Germline lookup yields CDR1 MDHEN and CDR2 SYDVKM. The CDR3 spells CASTLVRVNSGANVLTF. The CDR3, as DNA: TGTGCCAGCACCTTAGTCCGGGTAAACTCTGGGGCCAACGTCCTGACTTTC.

This clone is medium-sized by share. The V gene is TRBV28, the J gene TRBJ2-7; either TRBD1 or TRBD2 may fit D (5 bases each). In germline, CDR1 is MDHEN, CDR2 SYDVKM. The CDR3 consists of 14 residues. Trimming stripped 1 base from V and 3 bases from J, with 10 bases between. The CDR3, as DNA: TGTGCCAGCAGTTTATCGAGTGGGGGCTACGAGCAGTACTTC. Translation gives CASSLSSGGYEQYF.

CDR3 in amino acids: CASRRTAHYEQYF. The CDR3 DNA reads TGTGCCAGCAGGAGGACAGCTCACTACGAGCAGTACTTC. The rearrangement links TRBV6-5 to TRBJ2-7; weak D call: TRBD1 (6 bases). Germline V gene data show CDR1 as MNHEY and CDR2 as SVGAGI. Between the trimmed V and J ends, which lost 6 bases and 3 bases, there was a span of 12 bases. The CDR3 has 13 amino acids.

The chain couples TRBV19 to TRBJ1-2; D is perhaps TRBD1 (6 bases). From germline, CDR1 is LNHDA and CDR2 SQIVND (reference sequence). This CDR3 is 15 amino acids long. V gave up 10 bases and J gave up 6 bases, with 24 bases separating them. The CDR3 spells CATPLGRGWGNGYTF. The CDR3 DNA follows: TGTGCCACCCCCCTGGGGAGGGGGTGGGGAAATGGCTACACCTTC.

The genes are TRBV7-8 and TRBJ2-1, with TRBD2 matching over 7 bases. Germline V gives CDR1 SGHVS, CDR2 FQNEAQ. With V trimmed by 0 bases and J by 9 bases, 5 bases remained unmatched. The CDR3 length is 14 residues. The CDR3 reads CASSLARDYREQFF. For the CDR3, the DNA is TGTGCCAGCAGCTTAGCACGGGACTACCGTGAGCAGTTCTTC.

This chain joins TRBV27 and TRBJ1-3, with D perhaps matching TRBD1 (6 bases). This CDR3 is built from 15 residues. Germline V lookup: CDR1 MNHEY, CDR2 SMNVEV (reference sequence). The ends were cut back, 6 bases at V and 2 bases at J, with 14 bases in the middle. Written as DNA, the CDR3 is TGTGCCAGCAGGAAAACCGGGGGGCCTGGAAACACCATATATTTT. The encoded protein is CASRKTGGPGNTIYF.

Notes on this clone: Other DNA sequences within the sample encode an identical CDR3. The chain uses TRBV19 and TRBJ1-1; unclear D gene. Trimming took off 3 bases at V and 0 bases at J, with 5 bases between the two ends. CDR1 and CDR2 (germline): LNHDA, SQIVND (reference sequence). The CDR3 consists of 13 residues. The CDR3 sequence is CASSMTVNTEAFF. The CDR3 DNA follows: TGTGCCAGTAGTATGACGGTGAACACTGAAGCTTTCTTT.

This clone was seen only a few times. The chain employs TRBV2 and TRBJ1-2; 7 bases align to TRBD1. The CDR3 spans 15 residues. Per the germline V gene, CDR1 is SNHLY and CDR2 is FYNNEI. Trimming removed 7 bases from V and 6 bases from J; junction bases left unmatched: 14. CDR3 coding DNA: TGTGCCAGCAATCTCAGGACAGGCTCCCAGCATGGCTACACCTTC. Protein: CASNLRTGSQHGYTF.

The rearrangement joins TRBV6-5 to TRBJ1-6; D gene ambiguous. The ends were cut back, 0 bases at V and 9 bases at J, with 9 bases in the middle. This CDR3 is built from 14 residues. Germline assignment: CDR1 MNHEY and CDR2 SVGAGI. In nucleotides, the CDR3 is TGTGCCAGCAGTTACTCGAGGGAGAGTTCACCCCTCCACTTT. It translates to CASSYSRESSPLHF.

This chain links TRBV6-5 with TRBJ1-2; the D gene is possibly TRBD1 (6 bases). Germline CDR1 and CDR2: MNHEY and SVGAGI. Trimming removed 7 bases at V and 5 bases at J, with 14 bases between. The CDR3 sequence is 13 residues long. CDR3 region: CASTLGQGYGYTF. CDR3 sequence (DNA): TGTGCCAGCACCCTGGGCCAGGGGTATGGCTACACCTTC.